This T cell receptor beta chain was sequenced during a study of beta chain features in type 1 diabetes. Overall study results and limits: Researchers caution that PCR might favor shorter templates, equally among patients and controls.

Concerning this clone itself: Its specificity is unknown.

Germline lookup yields CDR1 SGHTA and CDR2 FQGNSA. The CDR3 extends over 11 amino acids. V was cut by 4 bases and J by 12 bases, with 12 bases left in between. The sequenced template was cDNA made from the entire isolated RNA. The protocol was immunoSEQ multiplex PCR, while the TCRdb copy is restricted to in-frame clones and leaves out a portion. The sample comprises 300,000 to 400,000 clones, around an eighth of which are singletons, and 0.017% rests with the top ten. A sort by CD45RO/CCR7/CD25/CD127/CD95/CD27 yielded CD4+ naive, central memory, regulatory and stem cell-like memory cells. Purities over 98% were achieved in all sorted populations.

The source is a man aged 18 to 30 in good health. The specimen sequenced was naive CD4+ T cells from blood. The V gene is TRBV7-2, the J gene TRBJ1-2, with a tentative D call TRBD1 (6 bases). In DNA form, the CDR3 reads TGTGCCAGCAGCTCCAGGGGAAACGACACCTTC. This sequence encodes CASSSRGNDTF.